A single T cell receptor (beta chain) is shown here with its context. The antigen this receptor binds is unknown. Within one base of it there is no much larger clone, and no base qualities were kept. The data derive from a study of response to subunit inactivated influenza vaccine (dated by TCRdb to 2016 to 2019). About the full investigation: Deep quantitative T cell receptor repertoire profiling was used in the study to track responses to a trivalent subunit inactivated influenza vaccine.

What the study reported, not specific to this receptor: The authors suggested that each seasonal influenza vaccination may recruit only a limited number of new T cells.

Library generation was performed with RT-PCR. These reads were obtained on an Illumina HiSeq 2500. TCRdb redid the processing of the public reads, applying fastp at Q25 and MiXCR, and retained in-frame beta chains. Rows are unified per CDR3 protein, each entry keeping the most common DNA and genes. The sample table shows about 170,000 distinct CDR3 sequences, and around 12% are seen once. About 29% of the sample is held by the ten biggest clonotypes. The germline V gene yields SGHAT for CDR1 and FQNNGV for CDR2. V is reduced by 3 bases and J by 1 base, leaving a spacing of 6 bases between them. The CDR3 runs 14 residues from the cysteine to the phenylalanine. Left in the record is the CDR3 DNA by itself, 42 bases read in frame from the first base. This sample also belongs to another study, concerning T cells expressing NK-cell markers. Looking at the second paper: TCR beta cDNA libraries were made by 5'RACE template switching that added a universal primer site and unique molecular identifiers. Three sorted T-cell subsets (CD3+CD56+NKG2C+, CD3+CD56+NKG2C- and CD3+CD56-NKG2C+) from fewer than 10 donors had their TCR beta-chain repertoires profiled. Of the eight sequenced donors, seven were found to be HCMV-seropositive and one was found to be HCMV-seronegative. In several experiments an anti-gammadeltaTCR antibody was added to restrict sorting to alphabetaTCR-expressing T cells. In several donors, the dominant CD3+CD56+NKG2C+ clonotypes were found to rank among the top 10 CD8+ clonotypes and to make up roughly 1.0-7.5% of CD8+ T cells. Those dominant clonotypes were again the most abundant among CD3+CD56-NKG2C+ cells in several donors, at roughly 25-60.1%. It remained unclear whether the expanded NKG2C-expressing T cell clones were specific for HCMV antigens. Randomly selected healthy volunteers, three men and five women, were used as the eight sequenced donors. HCMV-specific IgG was detected in serum with a commercial ELISA kit to determine HCMV serostatus. Ficoll density gradient centrifugation was used to isolate peripheral blood mononuclear cells from blood. CD4+ and CD8+ T cells were isolated from PBMC by magnetic immunoseparation with Miltenyi isolation kits. Priming for cDNA synthesis came from the TCR beta constant segment, and two successive PCR amplification steps followed. The libraries were sequenced on Illumina HiSeq 2000/2500, MiSeq or NextSeq, producing 2 x 150 bp reads. MIGEC was used to demultiplex reads and group reads by UMI, and MiTCR was used to assemble and quantify clonotypes. Only TCR cDNA sequences supported by at least two reads were kept to exclude erroneous sequences. The tcR package was used for downstream repertoire analysis, and clonotypes were matched between fractions using CDR3 nucleotide sequence together with V segment. VDJmatch was used to annotate antigen specificity against VDJdb, with one amino acid substitution allowed in CDR3.

The chain uses TRBV11-2 and TRBJ2-2, with the D gene not confidently named. The sample consisted of CD8+ T cells sorted from PBMCs, taken 12 days after vaccination. This clonotype originated in a man aged 50 or older who received an inactivated influenza vaccine. Donor details come from another sample of the same person, matched by shared clones. The base sequence is TGTGCCAGCAGCTTCGGCCAGAACACCGGGGAGCTGTTTTTT. This gives the protein CASSFGQNTGELFF.